This T cell receptor beta chain was documented in a study of cytomegalovirus exposure and HLA in healthy donors. Amplification used 60 Vbeta primers and 13 Jbeta primers. This table comes from immunoSEQ multiplex PCR, and its TCRdb copy is limited to in-frame clones, with some not included. In the table there are around 100,000 clones, approximately 80% of which are singletons. Study outcomes and limitations: Many donors shared some public TCRs, even though most TCR sequences were rare.

A remark on this clone: Its antigen remains unidentified.

Germline values: CDR1 LGHNA, CDR2 YSLEER. This CDR3 is 15 amino acids long. Trimming stripped 0 bases from V and 0 bases from J, with 6 bases between. The sequence was collected from a male donor in good health and CMV-seropositive. Sample: PBMCs. V is TRBV4-3 and J is TRBJ2-1; D is unclear. This CDR3 reads CASSQDRSSYNEQFF. CDR3 nucleotide sequence: TGCGCCAGCAGCCAAGACCGGAGCTCCTACAATGAGCAGTTCTTC.